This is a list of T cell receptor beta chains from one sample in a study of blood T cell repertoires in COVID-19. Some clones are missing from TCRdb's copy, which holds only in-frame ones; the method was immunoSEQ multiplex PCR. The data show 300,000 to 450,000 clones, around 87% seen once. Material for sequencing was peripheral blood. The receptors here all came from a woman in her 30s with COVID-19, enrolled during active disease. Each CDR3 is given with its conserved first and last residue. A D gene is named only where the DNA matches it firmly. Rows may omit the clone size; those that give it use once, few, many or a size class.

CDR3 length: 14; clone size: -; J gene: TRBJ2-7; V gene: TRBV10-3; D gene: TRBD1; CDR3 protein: CASSLDREIHEQYF; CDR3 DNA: TGTGCCTCCTCCTTGGACAGGGAGATCCACGAGCAGTACTTC
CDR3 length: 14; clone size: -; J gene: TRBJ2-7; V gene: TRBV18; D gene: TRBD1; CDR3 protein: CASSLGTEPYEQYF; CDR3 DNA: TGTGCCAGCTCCCTAGGGACAGAACCCTACGAGCAGTACTTC
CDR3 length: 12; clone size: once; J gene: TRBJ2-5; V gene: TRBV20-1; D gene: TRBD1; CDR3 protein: CSASKTGGWRYF; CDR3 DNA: TGCAGTGCTAGTAAGACAGGGGGTTGGCGGTACTTC
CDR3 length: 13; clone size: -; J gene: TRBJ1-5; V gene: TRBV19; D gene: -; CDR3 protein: CASSTPLHQPQHF; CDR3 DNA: TGTGCCAGTAGTACTCCCCTCCATCAGCCCCAGCATTTT
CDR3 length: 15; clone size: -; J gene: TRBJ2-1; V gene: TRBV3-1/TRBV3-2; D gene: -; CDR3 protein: CASSTTRSSYNEQFF; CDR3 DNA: TGTGCCAGCAGCACTACAAGGAGCTCCTACAATGAGCAGTTCTTC
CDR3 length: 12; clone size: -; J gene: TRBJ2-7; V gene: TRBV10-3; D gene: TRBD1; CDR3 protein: CATTGVTYEQYF; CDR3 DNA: TGTGCCACGACAGGGGTTACCTACGAGCAGTACTTC
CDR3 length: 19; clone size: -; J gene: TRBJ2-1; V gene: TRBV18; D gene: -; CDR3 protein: CASSPKGLATGGVQNEQFF; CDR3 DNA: TGTGCCAGCTCACCAAAGGGGCTAGCGACCGGAGGGGTTCAAAATGAGCAGTTCTTC
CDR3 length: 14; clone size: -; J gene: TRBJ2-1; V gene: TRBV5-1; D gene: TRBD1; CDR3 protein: CASSLGDRDNEQFF; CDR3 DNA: TGCGCCAGCAGCTTGGGGGACAGGGACAATGAGCAGTTCTTC
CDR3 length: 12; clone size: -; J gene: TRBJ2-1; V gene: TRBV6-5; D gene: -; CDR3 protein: CASRQIYNEQFF; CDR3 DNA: TGTGCCAGCAGGCAGATCTACAATGAGCAGTTCTTC
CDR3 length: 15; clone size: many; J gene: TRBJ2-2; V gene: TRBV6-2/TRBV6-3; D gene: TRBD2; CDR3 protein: CASSYEREESGELFF; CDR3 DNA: TGTGCCAGCAGTTACGAGCGGGAGGAATCCGGGGAGCTGTTTTTT
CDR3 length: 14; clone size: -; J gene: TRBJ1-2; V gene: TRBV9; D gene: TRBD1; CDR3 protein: CASSSSPGGYGYTF; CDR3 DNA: TGTGCCAGCAGCTCCAGTCCAGGGGGCTATGGCTACACCTTC
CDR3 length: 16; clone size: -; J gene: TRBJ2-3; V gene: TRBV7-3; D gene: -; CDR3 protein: CASSLMPSRSTDTQYF; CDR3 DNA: TGTGCCAGCAGCTTAATGCCCTCGAGGTCCACAGATACGCAGTATTTT
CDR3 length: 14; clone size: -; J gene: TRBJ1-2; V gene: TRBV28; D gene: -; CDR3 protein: CASSLFRDTGGYTF; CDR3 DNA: TGTGCCAGCAGTTTATTCCGGGACACAGGTGGCTACACCTTC
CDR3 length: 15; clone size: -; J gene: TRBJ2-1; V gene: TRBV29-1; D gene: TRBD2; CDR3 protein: CSVPGLAGVGNEQFF; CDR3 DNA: TGCAGCGTCCCTGGACTAGCGGGAGTAGGAAATGAGCAGTTCTTC
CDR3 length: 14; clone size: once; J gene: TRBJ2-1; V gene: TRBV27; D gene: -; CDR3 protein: CASSLTGLSNEQFF; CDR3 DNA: TGTGCCAGCAGTTTAACAGGCTTATCCAATGAGCAGTTCTTC
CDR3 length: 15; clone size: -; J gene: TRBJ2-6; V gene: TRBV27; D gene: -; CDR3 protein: CASSSNRAGANVLTF; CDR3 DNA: TGTGCCAGCAGTTCGAACAGGGCTGGGGCCAACGTCCTGACTTTC
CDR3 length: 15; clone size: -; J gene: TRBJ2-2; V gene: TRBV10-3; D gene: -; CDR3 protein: CAISESQGGTGELFF; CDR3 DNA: TGTGCCATCAGTGAGTCCCAGGGGGGCACCGGGGAGCTGTTTTTT
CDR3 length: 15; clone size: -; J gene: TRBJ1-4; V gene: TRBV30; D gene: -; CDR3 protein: CAWNEGGSANEKLFF; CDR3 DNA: TGTGCCTGGAATGAAGGGGGTTCGGCTAATGAAAAACTGTTTTTT
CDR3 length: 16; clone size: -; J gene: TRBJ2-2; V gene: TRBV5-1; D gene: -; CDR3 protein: CASSTTTGSGTGELFF; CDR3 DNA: TGCGCCAGCAGCACTACTACAGGGTCTGGCACCGGGGAGCTGTTTTTT
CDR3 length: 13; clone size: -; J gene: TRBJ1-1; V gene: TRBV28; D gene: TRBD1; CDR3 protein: CASRGQAPPKAFF; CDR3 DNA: TGTGCCAGCAGAGGACAGGCCCCTCCTAAAGCTTTCTTT
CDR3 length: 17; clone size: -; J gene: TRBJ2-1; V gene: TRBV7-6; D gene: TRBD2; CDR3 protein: CASSPALPSGSYNEQFF; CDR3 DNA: TGTGCCAGCAGCCCAGCGCTCCCTAGCGGCTCCTACAATGAGCAGTTCTTC
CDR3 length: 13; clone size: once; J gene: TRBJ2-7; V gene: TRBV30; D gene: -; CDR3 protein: CAWSRQGTYEQYF; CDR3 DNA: TGTGCCTGGAGTAGGCAGGGGACCTACGAGCAGTACTTC
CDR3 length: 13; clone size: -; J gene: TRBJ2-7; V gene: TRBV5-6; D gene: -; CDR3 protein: CASRGGLDYEQYF; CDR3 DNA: TGTGCCAGCAGGGGGGGACTCGACTACGAGCAGTACTTC
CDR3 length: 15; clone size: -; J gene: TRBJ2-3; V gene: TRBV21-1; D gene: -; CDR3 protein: CASSKERQGGDTQYF; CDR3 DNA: TGTGCCAGCAGCAAAGAACGACAGGGCGGGGATACGCAGTATTTT
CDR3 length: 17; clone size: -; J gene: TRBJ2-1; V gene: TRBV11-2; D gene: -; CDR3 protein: CASSLRVWRSRDNEQFF; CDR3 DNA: TGTGCCAGCAGCTTAAGGGTTTGGAGGTCAAGGGACAATGAGCAGTTCTTC
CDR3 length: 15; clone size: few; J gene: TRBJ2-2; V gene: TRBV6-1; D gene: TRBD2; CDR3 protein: CASSDLAGGTGELFF; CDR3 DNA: TGTGCCAGCAGTGACCTAGCGGGGGGCACCGGGGAGCTGTTTTTT
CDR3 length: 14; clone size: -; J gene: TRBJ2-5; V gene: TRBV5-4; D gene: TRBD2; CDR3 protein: CASSWGLAGETQYF; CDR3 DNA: TGTGCCAGCAGCTGGGGACTAGCGGGAGAGACCCAGTACTTC